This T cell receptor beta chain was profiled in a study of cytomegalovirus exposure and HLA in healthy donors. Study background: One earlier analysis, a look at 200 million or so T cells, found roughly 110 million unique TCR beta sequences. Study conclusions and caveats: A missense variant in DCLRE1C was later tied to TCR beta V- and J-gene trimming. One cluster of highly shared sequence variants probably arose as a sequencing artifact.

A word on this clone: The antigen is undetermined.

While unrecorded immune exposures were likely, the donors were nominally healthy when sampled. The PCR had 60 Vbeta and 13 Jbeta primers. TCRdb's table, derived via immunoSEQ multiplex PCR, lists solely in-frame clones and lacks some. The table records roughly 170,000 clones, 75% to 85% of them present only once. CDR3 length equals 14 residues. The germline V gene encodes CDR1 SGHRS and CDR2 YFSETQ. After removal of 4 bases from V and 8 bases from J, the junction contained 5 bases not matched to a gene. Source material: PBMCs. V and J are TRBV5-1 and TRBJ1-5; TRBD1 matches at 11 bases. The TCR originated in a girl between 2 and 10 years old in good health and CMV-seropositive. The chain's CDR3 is CASSVGQGDEPQHF. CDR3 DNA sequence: TGCGCCAGCAGCGTGGGACAGGGGGACGAGCCCCAGCATTTT. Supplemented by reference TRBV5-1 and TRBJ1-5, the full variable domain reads KAGVTQTPRYLIKTRGQQVTLSCSPISGHRSVSWYQQTPGQGLQFLFEYFSETQRNKGNFPGRFSGRQFSNSRSEMNVSTLELGDSALYLCASSVGQGDEPQHFGDGTRLSIL.